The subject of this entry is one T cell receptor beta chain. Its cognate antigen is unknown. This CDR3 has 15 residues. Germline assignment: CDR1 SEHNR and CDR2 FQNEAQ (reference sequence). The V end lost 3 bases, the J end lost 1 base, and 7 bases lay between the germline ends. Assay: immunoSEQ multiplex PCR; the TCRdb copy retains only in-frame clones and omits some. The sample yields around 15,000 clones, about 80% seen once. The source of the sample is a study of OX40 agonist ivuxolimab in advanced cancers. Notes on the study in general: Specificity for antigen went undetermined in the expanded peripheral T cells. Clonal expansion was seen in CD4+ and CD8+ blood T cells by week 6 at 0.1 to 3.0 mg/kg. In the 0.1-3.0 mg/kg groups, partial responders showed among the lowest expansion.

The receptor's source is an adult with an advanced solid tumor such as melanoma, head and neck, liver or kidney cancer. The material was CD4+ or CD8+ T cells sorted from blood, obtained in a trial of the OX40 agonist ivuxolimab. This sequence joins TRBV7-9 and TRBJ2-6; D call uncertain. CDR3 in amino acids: CASSLRESGANVLTF. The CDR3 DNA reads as TGTGCCAGCAGCTTGAGAGAATCTGGGGCCAACGTCCTGACTTTC.